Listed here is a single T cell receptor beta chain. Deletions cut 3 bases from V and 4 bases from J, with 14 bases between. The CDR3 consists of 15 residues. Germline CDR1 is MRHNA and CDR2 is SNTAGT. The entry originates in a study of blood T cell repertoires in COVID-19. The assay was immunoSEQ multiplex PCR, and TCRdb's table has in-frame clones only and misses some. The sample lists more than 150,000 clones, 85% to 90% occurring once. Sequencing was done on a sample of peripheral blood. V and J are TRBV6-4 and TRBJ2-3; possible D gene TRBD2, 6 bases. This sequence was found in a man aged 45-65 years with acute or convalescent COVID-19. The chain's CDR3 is CASSDGGSAPDTQYF. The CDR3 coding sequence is TGTGCCAGCAGTGATGGGGGGTCAGCGCCAGATACGCAGTATTTT.